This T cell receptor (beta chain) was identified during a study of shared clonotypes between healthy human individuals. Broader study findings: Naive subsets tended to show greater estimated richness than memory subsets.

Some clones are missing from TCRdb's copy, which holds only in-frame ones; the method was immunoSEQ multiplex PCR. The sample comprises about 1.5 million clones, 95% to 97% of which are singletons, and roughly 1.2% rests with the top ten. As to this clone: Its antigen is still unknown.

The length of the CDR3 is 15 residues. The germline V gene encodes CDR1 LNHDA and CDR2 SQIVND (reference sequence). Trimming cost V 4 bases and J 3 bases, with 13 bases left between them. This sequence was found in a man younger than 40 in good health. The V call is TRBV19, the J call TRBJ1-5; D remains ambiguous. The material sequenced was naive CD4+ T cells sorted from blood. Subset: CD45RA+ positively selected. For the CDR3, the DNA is TGTGCCAGTAGTACGGCGTGGACCTCCAATCAGCCCCAGCATTTT. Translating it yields CASSTAWTSNQPQHF.